The sequence of this T cell receptor (beta chain) was determined in a study of cytomegalovirus exposure and HLA in healthy donors. General study findings and limits: Cytomegalovirus status, reportedly, was diagnosed with high specificity and sensitivity by the classifier. Previously analyzed data showed that most TCR beta V segments were productive at a frequency of about 87% or about 30%.

At sampling all donors were nominally healthy, likely with unrecorded immune exposures. V lost 0 bases and J 1 base, leaving 11 bases between the germline ends. The CDR3 runs to 17 residues. The germline V gene has CDR1 SGHNT and CDR2 YYREEE (reference sequence). As to this clone: What it binds is not known.

PCR used 60 Vbeta primers and 13 Jbeta primers. The table came from immunoSEQ multiplex PCR; TCRdb's copy has only in-frame clones and leaves some out. The sample holds over 110,000 clones, approximately 70% seen once. Sequencing was done on a sample of PBMCs. The sequence was collected from a woman aged 40 to 50 in good health and CMV-seronegative. The chain recombines TRBV5-4 with TRBJ2-6; the D is unclear. DNA for the CDR3: TGTGCCAGCAGCTTGGAATTGAGAGGATCTGGGGCCAACGTCCTGACTTTC. Translation: CASSLELRGSGANVLTF.